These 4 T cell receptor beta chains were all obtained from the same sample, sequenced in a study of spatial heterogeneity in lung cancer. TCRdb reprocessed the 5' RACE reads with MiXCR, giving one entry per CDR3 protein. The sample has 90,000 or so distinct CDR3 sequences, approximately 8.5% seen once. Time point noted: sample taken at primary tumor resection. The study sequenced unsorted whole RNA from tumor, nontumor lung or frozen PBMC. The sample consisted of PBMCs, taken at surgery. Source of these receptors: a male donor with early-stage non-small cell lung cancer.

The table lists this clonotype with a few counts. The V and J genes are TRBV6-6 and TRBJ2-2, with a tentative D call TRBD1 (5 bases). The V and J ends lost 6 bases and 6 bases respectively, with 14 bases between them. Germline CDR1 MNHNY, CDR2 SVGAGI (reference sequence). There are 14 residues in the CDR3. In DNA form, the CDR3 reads TGTGCCAGCAGACGTCTACAGGTTTCCGGGGAGCTGTTTTTT. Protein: CASRRLQVSGELFF.

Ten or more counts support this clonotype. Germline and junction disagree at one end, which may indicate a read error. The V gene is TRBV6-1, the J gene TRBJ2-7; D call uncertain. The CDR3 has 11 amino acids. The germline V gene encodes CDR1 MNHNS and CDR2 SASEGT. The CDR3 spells CACSGSYEQYF. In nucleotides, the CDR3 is TGTGCCTGCAGTGGGTCCTACGAGCAGTACTTC.

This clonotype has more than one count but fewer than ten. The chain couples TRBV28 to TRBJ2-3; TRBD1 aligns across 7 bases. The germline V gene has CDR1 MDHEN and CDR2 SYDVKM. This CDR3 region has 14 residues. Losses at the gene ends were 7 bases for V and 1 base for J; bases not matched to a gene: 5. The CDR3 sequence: CASIQGVRTDTQYF. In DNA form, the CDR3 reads TGTGCCAGCATTCAGGGGGTTCGCACAGATACGCAGTATTTT.

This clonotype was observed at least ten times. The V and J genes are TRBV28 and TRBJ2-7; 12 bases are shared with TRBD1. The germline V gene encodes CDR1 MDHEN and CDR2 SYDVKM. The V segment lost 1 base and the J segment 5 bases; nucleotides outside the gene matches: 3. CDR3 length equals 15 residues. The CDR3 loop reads CASSLSGTGGNEQYF. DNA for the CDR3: TGTGCCAGCAGTTTATCCGGGACAGGGGGCAACGAGCAGTACTTC.